The present T cell receptor beta chain was sequenced within a study of technical replicates of blood from a few donors (dated by TCRdb to between 2016 and 2019). The table lists this clone with a count of one. The antigen it binds to is not known. No base-level quality is on record; no much larger clone is a single base apart. Libraries came from the immunoSEQ multiplex PCR assay. The table comes from immuneACCESS by way of TCRdb, which keeps in-frame sequences with V and J called. Part of the clones is missing from these tables; in studies checked, under half for an unresolved V gene and the rest for unknown reasons. The sample records 55,000 to 70,000 clones, just under 90% of which are singletons. More than 4.5% of the sample lies in the top ten. Inclusive of the bounding cysteine and phenylalanine, the CDR3 is 15 residues long. The read is trimmed to its CDR3 DNA, 45 bases read in frame from base 1. The germline V gene encodes CDR1 SGDLS and CDR2 YYNGEE. The V end gives up 2 bases and the J end 8 bases, leaving 4 bases in the junction not matched to a gene.

The receptor was isolated from a human donor in good health. Some clones in this sample may be carry-over from other donors' samples. This chain joins TRBV9 to TRBJ2-1; 13 central nucleotides agree with TRBD2. Sequenced input: PBMCs. DNA sequence: TGTGCCAGCAGCGTCGGGACTAGCGGGATAGATGAGCAGTTCTTC. It translates to CASSVGTSGIDEQFF.